This note documents a single T cell receptor (beta chain) sequence. The antigen is undetermined. The data originate from a study of radiotherapy plus CTLA-4 blockade in lung cancer. Overall study: Across the patients, objective responses occurred in 18%, and disease control in 30% to 40%. Study-wide findings and caveats: Blood TCR clones of tumor origin expanded after radiotherapy plus ipilimumab.

The table came from immunoSEQ multiplex PCR; TCRdb's copy has only in-frame clones and leaves some out. The top ten hold around 0.8% of the sample, which has 71,000 or so clones, approximately 86% seen once. Germline CDR1 and CDR2: MNHEY and SMNVEV (reference sequence). The CDR3 extends over 13 amino acids. Trimming removed 0 bases at V and 1 base at J, with 3 bases between. This receptor was identified in a human donor with non-small cell lung cancer who had stable disease on radiotherapy plus ipilimumab. The chain employs TRBV27 and TRBJ1-1, with unresolved D. This specimen was peripheral blood, taken from a patient treated with radiotherapy plus ipilimumab. CDR3 DNA sequence: TGTGCCAGCAGTTTATCACCGAACACTGAAGCTTTCTTT. Translated, it gives CASSLSPNTEAFF.